The entry below gives a single TCR beta chain sequence along with its context. This sample was taken from a study of tumor-infiltrating lymphocytes in oesophageal squamous cell carcinoma. Each CDR3 protein gets one entry after TCRdb re-called the PCR reads with MiXCR. The data hold 20,000 or so distinct CDR3 sequences, with less than 45% observed a single time. The receptor's source is a male donor with esophageal squamous cell carcinoma. Sequencing was carried out using esophageal tumor tissue.

The CDR3 DNA reads TGCGCCAGCAGCCAAGGTTTTTCTAACTTCAATGAGCAGTTCTTC. It translates to CASSQGFSNFNEQFF. The chain combines TRBV4-1 with TRBJ2-5; no firm D call. The DNA end lines up better with TRBJ2-1; the J call may be wrong. Germline V gene data show CDR1 as MGHRA and CDR2 as YSYEKL. The CDR3 totals 15 residues.